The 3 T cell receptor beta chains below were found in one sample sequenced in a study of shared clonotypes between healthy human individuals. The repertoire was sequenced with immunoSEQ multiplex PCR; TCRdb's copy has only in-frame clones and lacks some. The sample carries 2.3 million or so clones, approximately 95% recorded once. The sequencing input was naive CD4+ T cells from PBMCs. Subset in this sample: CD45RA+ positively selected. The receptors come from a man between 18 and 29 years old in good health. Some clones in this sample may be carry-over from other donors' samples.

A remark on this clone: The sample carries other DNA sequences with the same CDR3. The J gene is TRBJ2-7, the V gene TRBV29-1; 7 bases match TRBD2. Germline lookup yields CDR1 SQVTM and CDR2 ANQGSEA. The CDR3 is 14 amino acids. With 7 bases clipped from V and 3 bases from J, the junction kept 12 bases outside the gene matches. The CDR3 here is CSATGGGSSYEQYF. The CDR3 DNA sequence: TGCAGCGCCACTGGGGGGGGTAGCAGCTACGAGCAGTACTTC.

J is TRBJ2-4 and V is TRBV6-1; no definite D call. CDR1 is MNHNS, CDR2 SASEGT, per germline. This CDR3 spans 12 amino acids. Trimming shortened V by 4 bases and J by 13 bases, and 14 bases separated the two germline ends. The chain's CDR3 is CASSAGPEGQYF. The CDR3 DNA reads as TGTGCCAGCAGTGCCGGGCCGGAAGGGCAGTACTTC.

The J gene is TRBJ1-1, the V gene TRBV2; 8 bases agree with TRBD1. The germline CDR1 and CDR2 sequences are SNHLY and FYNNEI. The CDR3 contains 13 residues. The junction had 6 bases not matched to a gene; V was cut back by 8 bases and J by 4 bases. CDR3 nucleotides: TGTGCCAGCGGACAGGGTTGGGGCACTGAAGCTTTCTTT. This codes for CASGQGWGTEAFF.